This T cell receptor beta chain was retrieved from a study of low-dose radiotherapy and immunotherapy resistance in tumors. Indicated time point: before trial treatment. Nivolumab, ipilimumab, aspirin, low-dose cyclophosphamide and low-dose radiotherapy were all administered to the donors. First-strand cDNA relied on TRAV- and TRBV-specific primers spanning alpha and beta chains. PCR amplification of the TCRs was performed with Phusion for approximately 20 PCR cycles, and it relied on a constant-region primer together with a V-primer adapter. The mRNA which had been isolated was amplified by in vitro transcription. One entry per CDR3 protein results from TCRdb running MiXCR on the reads. This table holds tens of thousands of distinct CDR3 sequences, about a third found once. Germline CDR1 is SGHNT and CDR2 is YYREEE (reference sequence). The CDR3 covers 16 residues. The junction had 12 bases not matched to a gene; V was cut back by 4 bases and J by 7 bases.

This clonotype occurred many times. Sequences were derived from PBMCs, sampled before treatment. This TCR was sampled from a female donor with ovarian cancer. The rearrangement uses TRBV5-4 and TRBJ2-3; 10 bases are a match to TRBD2. The DNA for the CDR3 is TGTGCCAGCAGCCCCTGGCCCGGGACTAGCGACAATACGCAGTATTTT. Translation gives CASSPWPGTSDNTQYF. The whole variable domain, remainder taken from reference TRBV5-4 and TRBJ2-3, is ETGVTQSPTHLIKTRGQQVTLRCSSQSGHNTVSWYQQALGQGPQFIFQYYREEENGRGNFPPRFSGLQFPNYSSELNVNALELDDSALYLCASSPWPGTSDNTQYFGPGTRLTVL.